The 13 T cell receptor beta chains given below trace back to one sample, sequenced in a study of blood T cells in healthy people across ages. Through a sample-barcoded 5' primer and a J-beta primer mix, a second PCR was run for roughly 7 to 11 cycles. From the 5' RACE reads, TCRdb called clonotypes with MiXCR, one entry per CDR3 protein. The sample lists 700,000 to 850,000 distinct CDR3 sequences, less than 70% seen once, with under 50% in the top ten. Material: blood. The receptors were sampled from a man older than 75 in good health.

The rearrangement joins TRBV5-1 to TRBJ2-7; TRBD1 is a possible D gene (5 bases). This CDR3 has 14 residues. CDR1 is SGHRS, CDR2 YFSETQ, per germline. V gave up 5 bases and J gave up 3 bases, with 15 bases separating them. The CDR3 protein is CASRGDRQSYEQYF. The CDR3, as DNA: TGCGCCAGCAGAGGAGATCGACAGAGCTACGAGCAGTACTTC.

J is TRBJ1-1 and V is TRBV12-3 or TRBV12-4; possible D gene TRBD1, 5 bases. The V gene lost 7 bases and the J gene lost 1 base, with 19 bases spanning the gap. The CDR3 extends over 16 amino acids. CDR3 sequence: CASTLGARGRNTEAFF. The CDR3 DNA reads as TGTGCCAGCACCCTAGGTGCGAGGGGCCGGAACACTGAAGCTTTCTTT.

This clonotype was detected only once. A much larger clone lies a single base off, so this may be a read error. In DNA, the CDR3 is TGTGCCAGCAGCTTAGCGGGCCTCTCCTACAATGAGCAGTACTTC. This sequence encodes CASSLAGLSYNEQYF. This chain uses TRBV7-2 with TRBJ2-1; D uncertain. The DNA end is more similar to TRBJ2-7, so the J call may be wrong. Per the germline V gene, CDR1 is SGHTA and CDR2 is FQGNSA. The CDR3 runs 15 residues.

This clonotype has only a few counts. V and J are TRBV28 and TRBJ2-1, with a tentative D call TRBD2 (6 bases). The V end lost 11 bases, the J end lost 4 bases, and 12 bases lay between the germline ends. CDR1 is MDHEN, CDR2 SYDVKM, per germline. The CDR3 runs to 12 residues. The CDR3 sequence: CAAGGSYNEQFF. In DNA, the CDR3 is TGTGCCGCCGGGGGATCGTACAATGAGCAGTTCTTC.

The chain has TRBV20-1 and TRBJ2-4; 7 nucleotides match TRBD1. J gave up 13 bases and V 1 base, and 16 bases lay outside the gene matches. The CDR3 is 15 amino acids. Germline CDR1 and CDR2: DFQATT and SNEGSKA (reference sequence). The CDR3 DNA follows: TGCAGTGCTAGAGCGACAGGGATAGGGGTAGGGGAGCAGTACTTC. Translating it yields CSARATGIGVGEQYF.

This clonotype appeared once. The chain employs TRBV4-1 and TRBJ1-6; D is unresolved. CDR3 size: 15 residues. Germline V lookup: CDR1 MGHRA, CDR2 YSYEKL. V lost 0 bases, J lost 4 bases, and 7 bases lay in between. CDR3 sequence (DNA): TGCGCCAGCAGCCAAGAAAGACGTTATAATTCACCCCTCCACTTT. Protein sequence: CASSQERRYNSPLHF.

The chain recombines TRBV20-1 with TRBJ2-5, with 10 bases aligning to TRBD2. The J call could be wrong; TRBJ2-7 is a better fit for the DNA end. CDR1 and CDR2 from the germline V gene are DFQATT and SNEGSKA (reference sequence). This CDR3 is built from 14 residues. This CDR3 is CSARDPLAGAEQYF. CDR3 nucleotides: TGCAGTGCTAGAGATCCGCTAGCGGGAGCCGAGCAGTACTTC.

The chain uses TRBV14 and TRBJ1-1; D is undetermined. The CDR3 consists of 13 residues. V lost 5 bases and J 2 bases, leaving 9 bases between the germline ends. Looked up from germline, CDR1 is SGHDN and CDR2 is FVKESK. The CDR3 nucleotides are TGTGCCAGCAGCAGACACATTAACACTGAAGCTTTCTTT. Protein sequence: CASSRHINTEAFF.

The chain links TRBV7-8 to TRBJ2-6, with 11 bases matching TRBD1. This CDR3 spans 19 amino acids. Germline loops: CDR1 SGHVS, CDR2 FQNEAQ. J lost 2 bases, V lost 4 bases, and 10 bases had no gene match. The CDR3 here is CASSWTTGQGETGANVLTF. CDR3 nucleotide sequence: TGTGCCAGCAGCTGGACAACGGGACAGGGGGAGACTGGGGCCAACGTCCTGACTTTC. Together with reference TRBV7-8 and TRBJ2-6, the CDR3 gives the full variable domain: GAGVSQSPRYKVAKRGQDVALRCDPISGHVSLFWYQQALGQGPEFLTYFQNEAQLDKSGLPSDRFFAERPEGSVSTLKIQRTQQEDSAVYLCASSWTTGQGETGANVLTFGAGSRLTVL.

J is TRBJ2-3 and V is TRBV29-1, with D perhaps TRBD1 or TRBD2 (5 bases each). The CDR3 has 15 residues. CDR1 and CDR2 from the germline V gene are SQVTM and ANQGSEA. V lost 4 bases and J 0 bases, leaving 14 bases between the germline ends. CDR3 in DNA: TGCAGCGTTGTCCCCGGGACGGAGAGCACAGATACGCAGTATTTT. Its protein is CSVVPGTESTDTQYF.

The CDR3 here is CASSTPAGSNEQYF. In DNA form, the CDR3 reads TGCGCCAGCAGCACCCCTGCAGGTTCCAACGAGCAGTACTTC. V is TRBV5-1 and J is TRBJ2-5; D call uncertain. The DNA end favors TRBJ2-7, so the J call may be wrong. The germline V gene encodes CDR1 SGHRS and CDR2 YFSETQ. The CDR3 extends over 14 amino acids.

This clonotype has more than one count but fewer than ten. The CDR3 is CASSLARRTVELHF. In nucleotides, the CDR3 is TGTGCCAGCAGTTTAGCGCGCAGGACCGTGGAACTCCACTTT. V gene TRBV12-3 or TRBV12-4 combines with J gene TRBJ1-6; D remains unclear. The length of the CDR3 is 14 residues. V was pared by 0 bases and J by 16 bases, with 16 bases between.

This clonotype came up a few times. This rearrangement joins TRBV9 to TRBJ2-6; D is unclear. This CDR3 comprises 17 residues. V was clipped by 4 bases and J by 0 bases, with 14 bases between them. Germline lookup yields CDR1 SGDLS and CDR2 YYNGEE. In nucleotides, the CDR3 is TGTGCCAGCAGCCCCACGCCCGCGAGCTCTGGGGCCAACGTCCTGACTTTC. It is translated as CASSPTPASSGANVLTF.